This TCR beta chain was sequenced during a study of shared clonotypes between healthy human individuals. Here immunoSEQ multiplex PCR was the method, and the copy in TCRdb shows in-frame clones only, minus some. Seen here are under 850,000 clones, roughly 72% observed once, and the top ten hold under 2%. The length of the CDR3 is 15 residues. Germline V CDR1 and CDR2: SEHNR, FQNEAQ (reference sequence). V lost 1 base, J lost 8 bases, and 14 bases lay in between. Sequenced material: memory CD4+ T cells sorted from blood. Indicated subset: CD45RA-negative fraction. The gene calls are TRBV7-9 and TRBJ1-4; D gene unclear. The clonotype comes from a woman aged 25 to 39 in good health. The CDR3 DNA reads TGTGCCAGCAGCTTAGAACGGGGAGGGCTCGAAAAACTGTTTTTT. This codes for CASSLERGGLEKLFF.